This TCR beta chain was identified during a study of T cell responses to AZD1222 COVID-19 vaccine. Study results and limitations: Spike-specific TCRs gained breadth and depth after people received two AZD1222 doses.

TCRdb keeps only in-frame clones here, not all; method: immunoSEQ multiplex PCR. The table has about 190,000 clones, about 89% seen once. About this clone itself: As yet, its antigen is unknown.

The length of the CDR3 is 16 residues. Germline CDR1 LGHDT, CDR2 YNNKEL (reference sequence). V was clipped by 1 base and J by 6 bases, with 19 bases between them. Sequencing used peripheral blood, obtained on day 0 of MenACWY control vaccination. The chain is built from TRBV3-1 (or the pseudogene TRBV3-2) and TRBJ2-7, with D maybe TRBD2 (6 bases). The sequence derives from an adult in good health. The CDR3 region has the DNA TGTGCCAGCAGCCAAGGAACTAGCCCCGCTTATAGCGAGCAGTACTTC. It yields the protein CASSQGTSPAYSEQYF.